This T cell receptor (beta chain) comes out of a study of blood T cell repertoires in COVID-19. Study as a whole: Sites across the United States, Italy and Spain contributed samples from acute and convalescent COVID-19.

This clone was detected a few times. Trimming cost V 10 bases and J 4 bases; bases outside gene matches: 4. This CDR3 comprises 12 residues. Germline lookup yields CDR1 LNHDA and CDR2 SQIVND (reference sequence). Assay used: immunoSEQ multiplex PCR; TCRdb lists only in-frame clones, some missing. The table records 25,000 to 30,000 clones, approximately 86% of them present only once. This sequence originates from a human donor in a cohort sampled during active COVID-19. The donor label of this sample is uncertain. The chain recombines TRBV19 with TRBJ1-5, with 7 bases fitting TRBD1. The sequenced sample was peripheral blood. CDR3 sequence: CATRTGNQPQHF. CDR3 in DNA: TGTGCCACCCGGACAGGAAATCAGCCCCAGCATTTT.